These 20 T cell receptor beta chains originate from one sample sequenced in a study of blood T cell repertoires in COVID-19. Assay used: immunoSEQ multiplex PCR; TCRdb lists only in-frame clones, some missing. The sample consists of around 250,000 clones, about four fifths of them appearing once. Sequencing input: peripheral blood. The receptor set was obtained from a man aged 50-60 years with active or convalescent COVID-19.

V and J are TRBV7-6 and TRBJ1-1, with 7 bases lining up with TRBD1. The CDR3 length is 13 residues. Germline trimming cut 5 bases from V and 2 bases from J; bases unmatched to any gene: 2. Germline-derived CDR1 and CDR2 are SGHVS and FNYEAQ. CDR3 loop: CASSPGGNTEAFF. CDR3 nucleotide sequence: TGTGCCAGCAGCCCAGGGGGAAACACTGAAGCTTTCTTT. Filled out from reference TRBV7-6 and TRBJ1-1, the complete variable domain reads GAGVSQSPRYKVTKRGQDVALRCDPISGHVSLYWYRQALGQGPEFLTYFNYEAQQDKSGLPNDRFSAERPEGSISTLTIQRTEQRDSAMYRCASSPGGNTEAFFGQGTRLTVV.

The chain joins TRBV7-2 to TRBJ1-2, with 7 positions matching TRBD1. The trim removed 5 bases at V and 10 bases at J, leaving 7 bases unmatched. CDR1 is SGHTA and CDR2 is FQGNSA in the germline V gene. The CDR3 extends over 12 amino acids. The CDR3 DNA is TGTGCCAGCAGCCAAGACAGGGTTGACTACACCTTC. It is translated as CASSQDRVDYTF.

The CDR3: CASSHMGPNSPLHF. CDR3 nucleotide sequence: TGTGCCAGCAGCCATATGGGCCCTAATTCACCCCTCCACTTT. The chain combines TRBV14 with TRBJ1-6, with unresolved D. Per germline, CDR1 SGHDN and CDR2 FVKESK. The CDR3 loop spans 14 amino acids. With 3 bases removed from V and 6 bases from J, the gap between germline ends came to 9 bases.

This clone was seen more than once but under ten times. The rearrangement joins TRBV5-1 to TRBJ2-7; 8 positions match TRBD1. V lost 0 bases and J lost 7; bases outside the gene matches: 6. From germline, CDR1 is SGHRS and CDR2 YFSETQ. CDR3 size: 14 residues. The CDR3 coding sequence is TGCGCCAGCAGCTTGGGGACAGGGCCGGGGGAGCAGTACTTC. It specifies CASSLGTGPGEQYF.

The rearrangement links TRBV28 to TRBJ2-5; D is perhaps TRBD1 (6 bases). The CDR3 runs to 15 residues. Germline CDR1 and CDR2: MDHEN and SYDVKM. V dropped 7 bases and J dropped 3 bases, with 18 bases sitting between them. DNA of the CDR3: TGTGCCAGCATCTACCCCGGGACACCTGAAGAGACCCAGTACTTC. As protein: CASIYPGTPEETQYF.

This chain links TRBV5-1 with TRBJ1-1; D is uncertain. This CDR3 is built from 14 residues. Trimming pared 0 bases from V and 6 bases from J, leaving 12 bases between. Germline V gives CDR1 SGHRS, CDR2 YFSETQ. The CDR3 DNA is TGCGCCAGCAGCTTGGGTAGCCAGAGGGCTGAAGCTTTCTTT. This sequence encodes CASSLGSQRAEAFF.

This chain connects TRBV5-6 to TRBJ1-1, with 7 bases aligning to TRBD1. Per germline, CDR1 SGHDT and CDR2 YYEEEE. The V segment lost 5 bases and the J segment 8 bases; nucleotides outside the gene matches: 9. This CDR3 contains 13 residues. For the CDR3, the DNA is TGTGCCAGCAGGTACGGGACAGCCAACGAAGCTTTCTTT. Translating gives CASRYGTANEAFF. The whole variable domain, filled in from reference TRBV5-6 and TRBJ1-1, reads DAGVTQSPTHLIKTRGQQVTLRCSPKSGHDTVSWYQQALGQGPQFIFQYYEEEERQRGNFPDRFSGHQFPNYSSELNVNALLLGDSALYLCASRYGTANEAFFGQGTRLTVV.

The chain has TRBV7-6 and TRBJ1-4; weak D call: TRBD1 (5 bases). Germline values: CDR1 SGHVS, CDR2 FNYEAQ. There are 16 residues in the CDR3. V lost 1 base, J lost 7 bases, and 16 bases lay in between. The CDR3 reads CASSLDSRTRGEKLFF. CDR3 DNA sequence: TGTGCCAGCAGCTTAGACTCGCGAACAAGGGGTGAAAAACTGTTTTTT.

This chain joins TRBV6-1 and TRBJ1-2, with a weak D call TRBD1 (5 bases). Trimming shortened V by 3 bases and J by 4 bases, and 18 bases separated the two germline ends. This CDR3 contains 16 residues. CDR1 and CDR2 (germline): MNHNS, SASEGT. The CDR3 DNA is TGTGCCAGCAGTGATCCGGGACTCCGAGCGAGCTATGGCTACACCTTC. This translates into CASSDPGLRASYGYTF.

The chain employs TRBV11-3 and TRBJ2-3, with 14 nucleotides matching TRBD2. There are 15 residues in the CDR3. Germline-derived CDR1 and CDR2 are SGHNT and YENEEA. Losses at the gene ends were 5 bases for V and 4 bases for J; bases not matched to a gene: 2. CDR3 nucleotides: TGTGCCAGCAGCCCGGGACTAGCGGGAGCAGATACGCAGTATTTT. Its translation: CASSPGLAGADTQYF.

This rearrangement joins TRBV7-2 to TRBJ1-1, with 7 bases aligning to TRBD1. The CDR3 has 14 amino acids. The V gene end was trimmed by 5 bases and the J gene end by 4 bases; junction bases not matched to a gene: 7. CDR1 and CDR2 (germline): SGHTA, FQGNSA. CDR3 sequence (DNA): TGTGCCAGCAGCACAGGGGCCCTGGGCACTGAAGCTTTCTTT. It encodes CASSTGALGTEAFF.

The chain recombines TRBV18 with TRBJ1-4, with 7 bases that match TRBD1. V was pared by 9 bases and J by 8 bases, with 12 bases of the junction left unmatched. CDR3 length: 14 residues. In germline, CDR1 is KGHSH, CDR2 LQKENI. CDR3 amino acids: CARDIKGAWEKLFF. The CDR3 DNA follows: TGTGCCAGAGATATAAAGGGGGCATGGGAAAAACTGTTTTTT.

The chain uses TRBV2 and TRBJ2-5; D possibly corresponds to TRBD1 (5 bases). Germline assignment: CDR1 SNHLY and CDR2 FYNNEI. The CDR3 consists of 14 residues. Trimming left V 1 base short and J 5 bases short, with 11 bases between. The CDR3 DNA is TGTGCCAGCAGTGAAGTAGGGGTTTGGGAGACCCAGTACTTC. As protein: CASSEVGVWETQYF. The variable domain in full, completed from reference TRBV2 and TRBJ2-5, reads EPEVTQTPSHQVTQMGQEVILRCVPISNHLYFYWYRQILGQKVEFLVSFYNNEISEKSEIFDDQFSVERPDGSNFTLKIRSTKLEDSAMYFCASSEVGVWETQYFGPGTRLLVL.

The CDR3 protein is CASSRPTDRGGYGNTIYF. The CDR3 DNA reads as TGTGCCAGCAGCAGACCGACGGACAGGGGGGGGTATGGAAACACCATATATTTT. The genes are TRBV21-1 and TRBJ1-3; the table assigns TRBD1, which was not confirmed against the DNA. TRBV21-1 has pseudogene status. The CDR3 extends over 18 amino acids.

This clone was observed a single time. The rearrangement joins TRBV4-3 to TRBJ2-2; 11 nucleotides agree with TRBD2. The junction had 6 bases not matched to a gene; V was cut back by 4 bases and J by 5 bases. The CDR3 is 16 amino acids. CDR1 is LGHNA and CDR2 is YSLEER in the germline V gene. The CDR3 bases are TGCGCCAGCAGCCCCCAGGGACTAGCGGTAACCGGGGAGCTGTTTTTT. The encoded protein is CASSPQGLAVTGELFF.

This chain uses TRBV5-1 with TRBJ2-3; possible D gene TRBD2, 6 bases. This CDR3 contains 15 residues. Looked up from germline, CDR1 is SGHRS and CDR2 is YFSETQ. Trimming removed 0 bases at V and 1 base at J, with 9 bases between. The CDR3 DNA is TGCGCCAGCAGCTTGGCGGGGAGGCGCACAGATACGCAGTATTTT. As protein: CASSLAGRRTDTQYF.

Concerning this clone: The sample carries other DNA sequences with the same CDR3. The chain joins TRBV7-6 to TRBJ2-3; 9 bases agree with TRBD2. Germline V gene lookup returns CDR1 SGHVS and CDR2 FNYEAQ. This CDR3 is built from 16 residues. V gave up 3 bases and J gave up 1 base; unmatched junction bases: 5. CDR3 sequence: CASSLGASGGTDTQYF. Written as DNA, the CDR3 is TGTGCCAGCAGCTTGGGGGCTAGCGGGGGCACAGATACGCAGTATTTT.

This chain joins TRBV9 and TRBJ2-7; 11 nucleotides match TRBD1. With 0 bases clipped from V and 5 bases from J, the junction kept 7 bases outside the gene matches. The length of the CDR3 is 16 residues. Germline V gene sequence: CDR1 SGDLS, CDR2 YYNGEE. CDR3 nucleotide sequence: TGTGCCAGCAGCGTAGAAGGCGGACAGGGGGCCGACGAGCAGTACTTC. It is translated as CASSVEGGQGADEQYF.

The chain carries TRBV12-3 or TRBV12-4 and TRBJ1-1; the D gene is possibly TRBD1 (5 bases). The CDR3 is made up of 13 amino acids. Trimming removed 4 bases at V and 7 bases at J, with 13 bases between. DNA of the CDR3: TGTGCCAGCAGTTCCAGGGTTGTTGGTGAAGCTTTCTTT. This sequence encodes CASSSRVVGEAFF.

Written as DNA, the CDR3 is TGTGCCAGCACACCCGACAGGGGGCCTGGTAATGAAAAACTGTTTTTT. It is translated as CASTPDRGPGNEKLFF. The rearrangement joins TRBV2 to TRBJ1-4, with 10 bases fitting TRBD1. The CDR3 covers 16 residues. Germline V CDR1 and CDR2: SNHLY, FYNNEI. The trim removed 7 bases at V and 4 bases at J, leaving 9 bases unmatched.